This is a list of T cell receptor beta chains from one sample in a study of blood T cell repertoires in COVID-19. Measured with immunoSEQ multiplex PCR; TCRdb has only the in-frame clones, and not every one. This table holds roughly 140,000 clones, 79% found once. Input material: peripheral blood. These TCRs come from a man between 50 and 59 years old with active or convalescent COVID-19. Each CDR3 is given with its conserved first and last residue. The D gene is left open where the match is weak. Clone size is shown for a subset of rows, as once, few, many or a class of expanded clone.

length,J,D,size,V,CDR3,DNA
19,TRBJ2-3,TRBD2,.,TRBV11-2,CASSLVETSGRARTDTQYF,TGTGCCAGCAGCTTAGTCGAAACTAGCGGGAGGGCCAGGACAGATACGCAGTATTTT
15,TRBJ2-5,TRBD2,few,TRBV18,CASSHRLADQETQYF,TGTGCCAGCTCTCACCGACTAGCGGACCAAGAGACCCAGTACTTC
15,TRBJ2-5,TRBD2,.,TRBV15,CATSSRSAGRETQYF,TGTGCCACCAGCTCAAGGTCAGCGGGGAGAGAGACCCAGTACTTC
15,TRBJ2-7,.,once,TRBV30,CAWSVLEADLIEQYF,TGTGCCTGGAGTGTACTCGAAGCCGATTTGATCGAGCAGTACTTC
14,TRBJ2-7,.,.,TRBV28,CASSSPGQAYEQYF,TGTGCCAGCAGTTCCCCGGGACAAGCCTACGAGCAGTACTTC
16,TRBJ2-7,TRBD2,.,TRBV11-2,CASSLPTTSGSSEQYF,TGTGCCAGCAGCTTACCTACGACTAGCGGGAGTTCGGAGCAGTACTTC
13,TRBJ1-1,TRBD1,.,TRBV2,CASSQGVNTEAFF,TGTGCCAGCAGTCAGGGGGTGAACACTGAAGCTTTCTTT
16,TRBJ2-3,TRBD2,.,TRBV5-6,CASSWILAGGTDTQYF,TGTGCCAGCAGCTGGATCCTAGCGGGGGGCACAGATACGCAGTATTTT
14,TRBJ2-7,TRBD2,.,TRBV5-4,CASSSGGSPYEQYF,TGTGCCAGCAGCTCGGGAGGCAGCCCCTACGAGCAGTACTTC
19,TRBJ2-5,TRBD2,.,TRBV9,CASSATGTSGRANRETQYF,TGTGCCAGCAGCGCCACCGGGACTAGCGGGAGGGCCAACCGAGAGACCCAGTACTTC